The 30 T cell receptor beta chains given below trace back to one sample, sequenced in a study of early T cells in non-severe SARS-CoV-2 infection (TCRdb year 2021). The method behind the library was 5' RACE. Data came from a NextSeq 500. TCRdb trimmed the raw reads at Q25, called clones with MiXCR and kept productive beta chains. Each entry is one CDR3 protein sequence, shown with its most common DNA and genes. This sample is represented by about 72,000 distinct CDR3 sequences; about a tenth of them were singletons. The ten largest clones capture 6.5% to 8.5% of the sample. Sequences were derived from whole blood, sampled at baseline. The receptors derive from an adult who was a healthcare worker with PCR-confirmed SARS-CoV-2 infection or an uninfected control (not recorded which).

This clonotype was counted many times. The chain recombines TRBV4-1 with TRBJ2-7; either TRBD1 or TRBD2 may supply D (5 bases each). Germline V gene data show CDR1 as MGHRA and CDR2 as YSYEKL. The CDR3 loop spans 16 amino acids. V was pared by 1 base and J by 7 bases, with 20 bases between. In DNA form, the CDR3 reads TGCGCCAGCAGCCAAGGGAGCCGGGACCCCACTGGAGAGCAGTACTTC. Translating it yields CASSQGSRDPTGEQYF.

Only a few counts were recorded for this clonotype. This chain connects TRBV11-2 to TRBJ2-7; D gene ambiguous. V shed 0 bases and J shed 6 bases, with 9 bases lying between them. The germline V gene encodes CDR1 SGHAT and CDR2 FQNNGV. The CDR3 spans 13 residues. For the CDR3, the DNA is TGTGCCAGCAGCTTAGATCCTAGTGGCGAGCAGTACTTC. Translating gives CASSLDPSGEQYF.

This clonotype has a handful of counts. The chain is built from TRBV6-1 and TRBJ2-7; tentatively, D is TRBD2 (6 bases). The V end lost 8 bases, the J end lost 4 bases, and 12 bases lay between the germline ends. The CDR3 covers 12 residues. Germline-derived CDR1 and CDR2 are MNHNS and SASEGT. CDR3 bases: TGTGCCAGCCGCGGGGTTTCGTACGAGCAGTACTTC. Amino acids: CASRGVSYEQYF.

In this sample, this clonotype turned up a few times. The chain couples TRBV6-5 to TRBJ2-7, with TRBD2 identical over 11 bases. V lost 2 bases to trimming and J lost 2 bases; unmatched junction nucleotides: 2. The CDR3 is 15 amino acids. Per the germline V gene, CDR1 is MNHEY and CDR2 is SVGAGI. CDR3 residues: CASSYPSGGTYEQYF. CDR3 bases: TGTGCCAGCAGTTACCCTAGCGGGGGGACCTACGAGCAGTACTTC.

The rearrangement joins TRBV4-1 to TRBJ2-3; 8 bases align to TRBD2. The CDR3 covers 18 residues. V shed 2 bases and J 4 bases; nucleotides not matched to a gene: 14. CDR1 and CDR2 (germline): MGHRA, YSYEKL. CDR3 protein: CASSQTPALGGASDTQYF. CDR3 DNA: TGCGCCAGCAGCCAAACACCTGCCCTCGGGGGGGCTTCAGATACGCAGTATTTT.

This sequence joins TRBV12-5 and TRBJ1-2; D ambiguous. The CDR3 sequence is 13 residues long. The V and J ends lost 3 bases and 2 bases respectively, with 7 bases between them. In germline, CDR1 is LGHNT, CDR2 FRNRAP. In nucleotides, the CDR3 is TGTGCTAGTGGTTTAAAGGAAAACTATGGCTACACCTTC. It translates to CASGLKENYGYTF. Full variable domain (rest looked up from reference TRBV12-5 and TRBJ1-2): DARVTQTPRHKVTEMGQEVTMRCQPILGHNTVFWYRQTMMQGLELLAYFRNRAPLDDSGMPKDRFSAEMPDATLATLKIQPSEPRDSAVYFCASGLKENYGYTFGSGTRLTVV.

Ten or more counts support this clonotype. V and J are TRBV5-6 and TRBJ1-1; D call uncertain. V shed 2 bases and J shed 2 bases, with 13 bases lying between them. The CDR3 covers 15 residues. Germline CDR1 is SGHDT and CDR2 is YYEEEE. The CDR3, as DNA: TGTGCCAGCAGCTTATCTGAAAGGCGTAACACTGAAGCTTTCTTT. Translating gives CASSLSERRNTEAFF.

This clonotype was seen a handful of times. This chain joins TRBV5-1 and TRBJ1-1; D gene unclear. The CDR3 is 14 residues long. Germline CDR1 SGHRS, CDR2 YFSETQ. V was pared by 0 bases and J by 1 base, with 7 bases between. CDR3 nucleotide sequence: TGCGCCAGCAGCTTGGGGGCAGCGAACACTGAAGCTTTCTTT. It specifies CASSLGAANTEAFF.

The rearrangement joins TRBV6-2 or TRBV6-3 to TRBJ1-2, with 9 bases aligning to TRBD1. V shed 3 bases and J 2 bases; nucleotides not matched to a gene: 7. Germline CDR1 MNHEY, CDR2 SVGEGT. The CDR3 extends over 16 amino acids. The CDR3 is CASSYRPGTGNYGYTF. DNA for the CDR3: TGTGCCAGCAGTTATCGTCCCGGGACAGGGAACTATGGCTACACCTTC.

The gene calls are TRBV2 and TRBJ2-3, with D possibly TRBD1 on 6 matching bases. Germline V gene data show CDR1 as SNHLY and CDR2 as FYNNEI. The CDR3 has 13 amino acids. Trimming removed 6 bases from V and 3 bases from J, with 10 bases in between. CDR3 loop: CASSQGLTDTQYF. The CDR3 coding sequence is TGTGCCAGCAGCCAGGGGTTGACAGATACGCAGTATTTT.

This clonotype came up many times. The chain combines TRBV3-1 with TRBJ1-2; 8 bases match TRBD1. Germline loops: CDR1 LGHDT, CDR2 YNNKEL (reference sequence). There are 17 residues in the CDR3. J gave up 0 bases and V 6 bases, and 12 bases lay outside the gene matches. The CDR3 is CASSSGPGQESNYGYTF. DNA of the CDR3: TGTGCCAGCAGTTCTGGGCCGGGACAGGAATCTAACTATGGCTACACCTTC.

This clonotype was picked up many times. The rearrangement joins TRBV24-1 to TRBJ2-2; TRBD1 agrees at 12 bases. There are 17 residues in the CDR3. V shed 5 bases, J shed 7 bases, and the junction held 10 bases outside the gene matches. Germline lookup yields CDR1 KGHDR and CDR2 SFDVKD. The CDR3 DNA reads as TGTGCCACCAGTGCATCATCGGGGACAGGGGGCCTCGGGGAGCTGTTTTTT. The encoded protein is CATSASSGTGGLGELFF.

V and J are TRBV4-3 and TRBJ2-2, with D tentatively TRBD2 (6 bases). CDR1 is LGHNA and CDR2 is YSLEER in the germline V gene. The CDR3 contains 14 residues. V dropped 0 bases and J dropped 5 bases, with 7 bases sitting between them. The CDR3 sequence is CASSQEGGTGELFF. CDR3 DNA sequence: TGCGCCAGCAGCCAAGAGGGGGGAACCGGGGAGCTGTTTTTT.

This clonotype appeared many times. CDR3 protein: CSATRVGRSTDTQYF. As DNA, the CDR3 is TGCAGTGCAACCCGCGTTGGGCGTAGCACAGATACGCAGTATTTT. The rearrangement joins TRBV20-1 to TRBJ2-3; D is unresolved. Germline lookup yields CDR1 DFQATT and CDR2 SNEGSKA (reference sequence). Trimming stripped 6 bases from V and 0 bases from J, with 16 bases between. This CDR3 is built from 15 residues.

About this clonotype: A much more abundant neighbour one base away suggests this may be a read error. The CDR3 end shows no conserved phenylalanine or tryptophan, and so a read error is likely. The V gene is TRBV19, the J gene TRBJ1-1; D uncertain. The V end lost 7 bases, the J end lost 4 bases, and 13 bases lay between the germline ends. The CDR3 is 13 residues long. Germline V gene data show CDR1 as LNHDA and CDR2 as SQIVND (reference sequence). CDR3 in amino acids: CASTNLGATEAFY. In DNA, the CDR3 is TGTGCCAGTACGAATTTGGGTGCCACTGAAGCTTTCTAT.

The V call is TRBV19, the J call TRBJ2-7, with D possibly matching TRBD2 (5 bases). V was shortened by 5 bases and J by 2 bases, with 19 bases between the two germline ends. Germline-derived CDR1 and CDR2 are LNHDA and SQIVND (reference sequence). CDR3 size: 16 residues. This CDR3 reads CASSDNGSDGAYEQYF. The DNA for the CDR3 is TGTGCCAGTAGTGATAACGGGTCCGACGGGGCCTACGAGCAGTACTTC.

This clonotype was seen a handful of times. The chain has TRBV7-8 and TRBJ1-6; D gene unclear. Germline CDR1 and CDR2: SGHVS and FQNEAQ. With 0 bases removed from V and 5 bases from J, the gap between germline ends came to 14 bases. The CDR3 sequence is 17 residues long. The CDR3 bases are TGTGCCAGCAGCTTAGCTTTCGGCCCGGTGGATAATTCACCCCTCCACTTT. Protein: CASSLAFGPVDNSPLHF.

This clonotype showed up just a few times. The rearrangement links TRBV18 to TRBJ1-5, with a weak D call TRBD1 (5 bases). This CDR3 comprises 16 residues. V lost 0 bases, J lost 4 bases, and 13 bases lay in between. CDR1 and CDR2 (germline): KGHSH, LQKENI. CDR3 coding DNA: TGTGCCAGCTCACCACCATCTGGGGCCGGGAATCAGCCCCAGCATTTT. This translates into CASSPPSGAGNQPQHF.

This clonotype appeared many times. The rearrangement uses TRBV9 and TRBJ2-7; TRBD1 aligns across 9 bases. The CDR3 runs 15 residues. V dropped 4 bases and J dropped 6; count of bases not matched to a gene: 11. The germline CDR1 and CDR2 sequences are SGDLS and YYNGEE. For the CDR3, the DNA is TGTGCCAGCAGCCTTCGTGGGGACAGGGCCTCCGAGCAGTACTTC. It is translated as CASSLRGDRASEQYF.

The rearrangement uses TRBV19 and TRBJ2-3; unclear D gene. Trimming removed 3 bases from V and 3 bases from J, with 7 bases in between. The CDR3 extends over 13 amino acids. CDR1 LNHDA and CDR2 SQIVND come from the germline V gene (reference sequence). Here the CDR3 DNA reads TGTGCCAGTAGTATTTTGACAACAGATACGCAGTATTTT. This translates into CASSILTTDTQYF.

This clonotype was found a few times. The J gene is TRBJ2-7, the V gene TRBV12-3 or TRBV12-4, with D maybe TRBD1 (5 bases). Deletions cut 3 bases from V and 5 bases from J, with 11 bases between. This CDR3 region has 13 residues. CDR3 DNA sequence: TGTGCCAGCAGTTTGTTCAGGGCCCACGAGCAGTACTTC. This codes for CASSLFRAHEQYF.

The rearrangement joins TRBV28 to TRBJ2-5; possibly TRBD1 or TRBD2 for D (5 bases each). With 7 bases removed from V and 1 base from J, the gap between germline ends came to 13 bases. The CDR3 is 14 residues long. Per germline, CDR1 MDHEN and CDR2 SYDVKM. The CDR3 bases are TGTGCCAGCACCCCAGCAGGGACCCAAGAGACCCAGTACTTC. It codes for CASTPAGTQETQYF.

This clonotype came up many times. The genes are TRBV7-9 and TRBJ1-2; D remains ambiguous. The CDR3 covers 13 residues. CDR1 and CDR2 (germline): SEHNR, FQNEAQ (reference sequence). The ends were cut back, 1 base at V and 4 bases at J, with 7 bases in the middle. The CDR3 loop is CASSLGQSYGYTF. CDR3 coding DNA: TGTGCCAGCAGCTTAGGGCAGTCCTATGGCTACACCTTC.

This chain links TRBV5-1 with TRBJ1-2; D might be TRBD1 (5 bases). V was pared by 0 bases and J by 3 bases, with 9 bases between. CDR1 and CDR2 from the germline V gene are SGHRS and YFSETQ. This CDR3 spans 14 amino acids. The CDR3 is CASSLAGTDYGYTF. CDR3 bases: TGCGCCAGCAGCTTGGCAGGGACCGACTATGGCTACACCTTC.

The chain employs TRBV30 and TRBJ2-5; 9 positions agree with TRBD2. Losses at the gene ends were 5 bases for V and 5 bases for J; bases not matched to a gene: 3. The CDR3 covers 12 residues. CDR1 is GTSNPN, CDR2 SVGIG, per germline (reference sequence). The CDR3 sequence: CAWAGLAETQYF. The DNA for the CDR3 is TGTGCCTGGGCGGGACTAGCCGAGACCCAGTACTTC.

The J gene is TRBJ2-3, the V gene TRBV20-1, with D perhaps matching TRBD2 (5 bases). Trimming stripped 2 bases from V and 1 base from J, with 10 bases between. The V gene's germline CDR1 is DFQATT and CDR2 SNEGSKA (reference sequence). The length of the CDR3 is 14 residues. The CDR3, as DNA: TGCAGTGCTAGACAGCGGCTCGGCACAGATACGCAGTATTTT. The encoded protein is CSARQRLGTDTQYF.

In this sample, this clonotype turned up many times. The rearrangement joins TRBV3-1 to TRBJ1-2; a possible D gene is TRBD1 (6 bases). Deletions cut 4 bases from V and 5 bases from J, with 17 bases between. The CDR3 is 15 amino acids. Germline lookup yields CDR1 LGHDT and CDR2 YNNKEL (reference sequence). CDR3 protein: CASSPGPGEAYGYTF. The CDR3 DNA sequence: TGTGCCAGCAGCCCCGGGCCAGGGGAGGCATATGGCTACACCTTC.

This chain joins TRBV29-1 and TRBJ2-2, with 8 bases matching TRBD1. This CDR3 has 14 amino acids. Germline V gives CDR1 SQVTM, CDR2 ANQGSEA. With 4 bases clipped from V and 7 bases from J, the junction kept 8 bases outside the gene matches. CDR3 sequence: CSVGSQGGGGELFF. In DNA, the CDR3 is TGCAGCGTTGGCTCACAGGGGGGTGGCGGGGAGCTGTTTTTT.

The chain joins TRBV24-1 to TRBJ2-3; D perhaps matches TRBD2 (6 bases). Trimming removed 4 bases from V and 0 bases from J, with 22 bases in between. CDR1 is KGHDR and CDR2 is SFDVKD in the germline V gene. The CDR3 spans 19 residues. The CDR3 loop is CATSDRNSGVAESTDTQYF. As DNA, the CDR3 is TGTGCCACCAGTGACCGAAATTCGGGAGTGGCCGAAAGCACAGATACGCAGTATTTT.

The chain carries TRBV5-5 and TRBJ2-7; D unresolved. CDR1 and CDR2 (germline): SGHKS, YYEKEE (reference sequence). V lost 7 bases and J lost 2, with 10 bases in between. The CDR3 totals 12 residues. The DNA of the CDR3 is TGTGCCAGCGGAAGACAAACCTACGAGCAGTACTTC. This sequence encodes CASGRQTYEQYF.